This paragraph reports one T cell receptor beta chain. The authors reverse transcribed all of the isolated RNA, so sequencing captured expressed TCRB transcripts. The table came from immunoSEQ multiplex PCR; TCRdb's copy has only in-frame clones and leaves some out. Of 150,000 or so clones in the sample, approximately 9.8% were seen once. Trimming left V 0 bases short and J 0 bases short, with 3 bases between. Germline CDR1 LNHNV, CDR2 YYDKDF (reference sequence). The CDR3 is made up of 15 amino acids. CD4+ naive, central memory, regulatory and stem cell-like memory subsets were isolated by sorting on CD45RO/CCR7/CD25/CD127/CD95/CD27. The sample belongs to a study of beta chain features in type 1 diabetes.

This TCR was recovered from a woman aged 40 to 50 in good health. The sample was central memory CD4+ T cells from blood. The chain uses TRBV15 and TRBJ1-6; D call uncertain. Here the CDR3 reads CATSRDSSYNSPLHF. In DNA, the CDR3 is TGTGCCACCAGCAGAGACAGCTCCTATAATTCACCCCTCCACTTT. The full variable domain, with the rest looked up from reference TRBV15 and TRBJ1-6, is DAMVIQNPRYQVTQFGKPVTLSCSQTLNHNVMYWYQQKSSQAPKLLFHYYDKDFNNEADTPDNFQSRRPNTSFCFLDIRSPGLGDTAMYLCATSRDSSYNSPLHFGNGTRLTVT.